The 25 T cell receptor beta chains reported below all come from one sample, sequenced in a study of cytomegalovirus exposure and HLA in healthy donors. Primers for the PCR totalled 60 Vbeta and 13 Jbeta. Assay used: immunoSEQ multiplex PCR; TCRdb lists only in-frame clones, some missing. Found here are roughly 110,000 clones, roughly 70% of them singletons; the top ten hold around 2.6%. The specimen was PBMCs. These receptors were obtained from a male donor in good health and CMV-seropositive.

This chain links TRBV4-1 with TRBJ2-2; D is undetermined. Trimming cost V 2 bases and J 6 bases, with 7 bases left between them. CDR1 and CDR2 from the germline V gene are MGHRA and YSYEKL. The CDR3 extends over 13 amino acids. The CDR3 DNA reads TGCGCCAGCAGCCAAATCTCCCCCGGGGAGCTGTTTTTT. Its translation is CASSQISPGELFF.

V gene TRBV7-6 combines with J gene TRBJ1-2; D is perhaps TRBD1 (6 bases). V lost 5 bases and J 2 bases, leaving 12 bases between the germline ends. This CDR3 has 14 amino acids. Germline assignment: CDR1 SGHVS and CDR2 FNYEAQ. This CDR3 reads CASSPDTGNYGYTF. The CDR3 DNA is TGTGCCAGCAGCCCCGACACAGGGAACTATGGCTACACCTTC.

This clone was picked up a small number of times. The CDR3 DNA reads TGTGCCAGCAGCGTAGCAGGGGTCAACACTGAAGCTTTCTTT. Translating it yields CASSVAGVNTEAFF. The chain joins TRBV9 to TRBJ1-1; D perhaps matches TRBD1 (6 bases). This CDR3 is 14 amino acids long. Deletions cut 0 bases from V and 2 bases from J, with 8 bases between. Germline values: CDR1 SGDLS, CDR2 YYNGEE.

The chain links TRBV21-1 to TRBJ2-5; the table's D call TRBD2 went unverified against the DNA. TRBV21-1 is labeled a pseudogene. This CDR3 has 17 amino acids. The CDR3 DNA reads TGTGCCAGCAGCAAAGCGGATCGTGCGGGCTTTAAAGAGACCCAGTACTTC. It yields the protein CASSKADRAGFKETQYF.

This clone was picked up a small number of times. The rearrangement joins TRBV6-5 to TRBJ1-5, with 7 bases lining up with TRBD1. The CDR3 runs to 13 residues. CDR1 is MNHEY, CDR2 SVGAGI, per germline. J lost 6 bases, V lost 5 bases, and 4 bases had no gene match. CDR3 sequence (DNA): TGTGCCAGCAGTACCGACAGGGCTCAGCCCCAGCATTTT. It specifies CASSTDRAQPQHF.

The chain links TRBV4-3 to TRBJ2-5, with 8 positions matching TRBD1. The ends lost 1 base at V and 4 bases at J; junction bases unmatched: 8. CDR1 is LGHNA, CDR2 YSLEER, per germline. CDR3 length equals 16 residues. This CDR3 is CASSQGPGGRGETQYF. DNA for the CDR3: TGCGCCAGCAGCCAAGGACCAGGGGGCCGGGGAGAGACCCAGTACTTC.

The chain links TRBV4-3 to TRBJ2-5; 9 bases are a match to TRBD1. The J call may be mistaken, given a closer DNA end match to TRBJ2-7. The germline CDR1 and CDR2 sequences are LGHNA and YSLEER. The length of the CDR3 is 16 residues. The CDR3 here is CASSQSSMTGGYEQYF. As DNA, the CDR3 is TGCGCCAGCAGCCAATCCTCCATGACAGGGGGCTACGAGCAGTACTTC.

As DNA, the CDR3 is TGTGCCATCAGTGAAAACAGGGCCTACGAGCAGTACTTC. Encoded protein: CAISENRAYEQYF. V gene TRBV10-3 combines with J gene TRBJ2-7; weak D call: TRBD1 (6 bases). CDR3 size: 13 residues. V lost 3 bases, J lost 2 bases, and 8 bases lay in between. Germline assignment: CDR1 ENHRY and CDR2 SYGVKD.

The chain has TRBV19 and TRBJ1-2; D ambiguous. The CDR3 has 14 residues. Germline loops: CDR1 LNHDA, CDR2 SQIVND (reference sequence). V lost 3 bases and J lost 2, with 10 bases in between. CDR3 in amino acids: CASSMGRLNYGYTF. Here the CDR3 DNA reads TGTGCCAGTAGTATGGGCAGGTTGAACTATGGCTACACCTTC.

V and J are TRBV5-4 and TRBJ2-4; TRBD1 matches 8 bases. V trimming: 4 bases; J trimming: 12 bases; junction bases outside the gene matches: 9. The germline V gene has CDR1 SGHNT and CDR2 YYREEE (reference sequence). This CDR3 contains 13 residues. This chain's CDR3 is CASSRDRGPSQYF. For the CDR3, the DNA is TGTGCCAGCAGCCGCGACAGGGGCCCCTCTCAGTACTTC.

V usage is TRBV18 and J usage is TRBJ1-1, with 7 bases that match TRBD1. Unmatched junction bases numbered 8, after V lost 6 bases and J lost 1 base. CDR1 KGHSH and CDR2 LQKENI come from the germline V gene. This CDR3 comprises 15 residues. CDR3 DNA: TGTGCCAGCTCCCCCTCGGACAGGAGGAACACTGAAGCTTTCTTT. Amino acids: CASSPSDRRNTEAFF. The variable domain in full, completed from reference TRBV18 and TRBJ1-1, reads NAGVMQNPRHLVRRRGQEARLRCSPMKGHSHVYWYRQLPEEGLKFMVYLQKENIIDESGMPKERFSAEFPKEGPSILRIQQVVRGDSAAYFCASSPSDRRNTEAFFGQGTRLTVV.

V and J are TRBV14 and TRBJ1-3; TRBD1 is a possible D gene (6 bases). The CDR3 is 16 amino acids. The V and J ends lost 2 bases and 0 bases respectively, with 11 bases between them. Germline CDR1 SGHDN, CDR2 FVKESK. CDR3 coding DNA: TGTGCCAGCAGCCAACAGGGGCCTTACTCTGGAAACACCATATATTTT. Translating it yields CASSQQGPYSGNTIYF.

The chain has TRBV18 and TRBJ2-3; D remains ambiguous. CDR1 and CDR2 from the germline V gene are KGHSH and LQKENI. This CDR3 has 14 residues. Between the trimmed V and J ends, which lost 3 bases and 0 bases, there was a span of 7 bases. CDR3 coding DNA: TGTGCCAGCTCACCCCTGCGGAGCACAGATACGCAGTATTTT. Translation: CASSPLRSTDTQYF.

The chain joins TRBV4-1 to TRBJ2-1; D perhaps matches TRBD1 (6 bases). CDR3 length equals 16 residues. Trimming removed 3 bases from V and 0 bases from J, with 12 bases in between. Germline V gene sequence: CDR1 MGHRA, CDR2 YSYEKL. Written as DNA, the CDR3 is TGCGCCAGCAGCCAGAACAGGGCAAGCTCCTACAATGAGCAGTTCTTC. Translating it yields CASSQNRASSYNEQFF.

The rearrangement uses TRBV27 and TRBJ2-1; D remains ambiguous. The V gene's germline CDR1 is MNHEY and CDR2 SMNVEV (reference sequence). The CDR3 runs to 12 residues. The ends were cut back, 3 bases at V and 7 bases at J, with 7 bases in the middle. CDR3 amino acids: CASSLSLNEQFF. CDR3 bases: TGTGCCAGCAGTTTGAGCCTGAATGAGCAGTTCTTC.

The CDR3 DNA sequence: TGTGCCAGCAGTTTCGGGACTAGAGTCTCCTACGAGCAGTACTTC. Protein: CASSFGTRVSYEQYF. V is TRBV28 and J is TRBJ2-7; the match to TRBD2 covers 8 bases. This CDR3 region has 15 residues. V gave up 3 bases and J gave up 0 bases; unmatched junction bases: 4. Germline CDR1 MDHEN, CDR2 SYDVKM.

This chain uses TRBV7-3 with TRBJ2-7; 9 nucleotides match TRBD1. The germline V gene encodes CDR1 SGHTA and CDR2 FQGTGA. Trimming removed 5 bases from V and 5 bases from J; junction bases left unmatched: 10. The CDR3 contains 15 residues. CDR3 sequence reads: CASSTSGTGMHEQYF. DNA of the CDR3: TGTGCCAGCAGCACATCCGGGACAGGGATGCACGAGCAGTACTTC. Complete variable domain (other parts from reference TRBV7-3 and TRBJ2-7): GAGVSQTPSNKVTEKGKYVELRCDPISGHTALYWYRQSLGQGPEFLIYFQGTGAADDSGLPNDRFFAVRPEGSVSTLKIQRTERGDSAVYLCASSTSGTGMHEQYFGPGTRLTVT.

The CDR3 bases are TGTGCCAGTAGCACGGGGGGACCCCTCCACTTT. Translating it yields CASSTGGPLHF. The V gene is TRBV19, the J gene TRBJ1-6; D possibly corresponds to TRBD1 (5 bases). CDR3 length equals 11 residues. With 6 bases removed from V and 12 bases from J, the gap between germline ends came to 9 bases. CDR1 LNHDA and CDR2 SQIVND come from the germline V gene (reference sequence).

This clone turned up a few times. CDR3 in amino acids: CASSYGGGGYEQYF. The DNA of the CDR3 is TGTGCCAGCAGTTACGGAGGTGGGGGCTACGAGCAGTACTTC. The V call is TRBV6-5, the J call TRBJ2-5; the D call may be TRBD1 or TRBD2 (5 bases each). The closer fit of TRBJ2-7 to the DNA end suggests the J call may be wrong. CDR3 size: 14 residues. Germline V gene sequence: CDR1 MNHEY, CDR2 SVGAGI.

This chain links TRBV28 with TRBJ1-2; a weak D match, TRBD1 (5 bases). CDR3 length: 14 residues. The germline V and J ends were trimmed by 3 bases and 8 bases, with 16 bases remaining between them. The germline gives CDR1 MDHEN, CDR2 SYDVKM. Here the CDR3 DNA reads TGTGCCAGCAGTTTGTACGGGGCGGGAGGAGGCTACACCTTC. As protein: CASSLYGAGGGYTF.

This clone was counted only a few times. The chain couples TRBV7-8 to TRBJ2-3, with TRBD2 matching over 8 bases. Looked up from germline, CDR1 is SGHVS and CDR2 is FQNEAQ. Trimming at V came to 6 bases and at J to 0 bases, leaving 2 bases not matched to a gene. This CDR3 comprises 14 residues. The CDR3 protein is CASRLAASTDTQYF. In DNA form, the CDR3 reads TGTGCCAGCAGACTAGCGGCTAGCACAGATACGCAGTATTTT.

In the case of this clone: A read error may be the cause here, since a much bigger clone is one base away. The gene calls are TRBV27 and TRBJ1-1, with D possibly being TRBD1 (6 bases). The CDR3 spans 13 residues. Trimming left V 6 bases short and J 1 base short, with 9 bases between. CDR1 MNHEY and CDR2 SMNVEV come from the germline V gene (reference sequence). CDR3 residues: CASSPRGNTEAFF. CDR3 in DNA: TGTGCCAGCAGCCCCAGGGGGAACACTGAAGCTTTCTTT.

CDR3 nucleotides: TGTGCCAGCAGCGTAGATGGGGGGGCTGAAGGCTACACCTTC. Amino acid sequence: CASSVDGGAEGYTF. The chain uses TRBV9 and TRBJ1-2, with TRBD1 as a possible D gene (6 bases). The CDR3 loop spans 14 amino acids. V lost 0 bases and J 8 bases, leaving 14 bases between the germline ends. Germline V gene sequence: CDR1 SGDLS, CDR2 YYNGEE.

The chain is built from TRBV4-3 and TRBJ2-7; 7 positions match TRBD1. The CDR3 has 18 residues. The ends lost 1 base at V and 0 bases at J; junction bases unmatched: 12. From germline, CDR1 is LGHNA and CDR2 YSLEER. CDR3 protein: CASSQVLGGSGSSYEQYF. The CDR3, as DNA: TGCGCCAGCAGCCAAGTGTTAGGGGGCTCAGGGAGCTCCTACGAGCAGTACTTC.

The chain employs TRBV6-6 and TRBJ1-3; D ambiguous. Trimming removed 4 bases at V and 2 bases at J, with 6 bases between. CDR3 size: 13 residues. The germline V gene encodes CDR1 MNHNY and CDR2 SVGAGI (reference sequence). CDR3 nucleotide sequence: TGTGCCAGCAGTTTCGCGGCTGGAAACACCATATATTTT. Translating gives CASSFAAGNTIYF.